Detailed here is one TCR beta chain. As yet, its antigen is unknown. The entry originates in a study of shared clonotypes between healthy human individuals. Sorted subsets were amplified in replicate PCRs using 200 ng DNA, about 30,000 T cell genomes. Only in-frame clones appear in the TCRdb table, and some are missing; sequencing was by immunoSEQ multiplex PCR. The top ten hold more than 1.5% of the sample, which has around 750,000 clones, under 80% seen once. Study-level points and caveats: Rarefaction showed that sequencing of sorted subsets was incomplete (despite large depth).

Sequences were obtained from memory CD4+ T cells sorted from blood. The subset is: CD45RA-negative fraction. This clonotype was sampled from a woman aged 25 to 39 in good health.

For the CDR3, the DNA is TGTGCCAGCAGTACCCCCAGGGGAGACACTGAAGCTTTCTTT. Amino acid sequence: CASSTPRGDTEAFF. The chain is built from TRBV6-6 and TRBJ1-1; a weak D match, TRBD1 (6 bases). V was cut by 5 bases and J by 3 bases, with 13 bases left in between. This CDR3 region has 14 residues. Germline CDR1 MNHNY, CDR2 SVGAGI (reference sequence).